The rows below give T cell receptor beta chains drawn from one sample of a study of T cells in Graves' hyperthyroidism and ophthalmopathy. Using its own MiXCR run on the multiplex PCR reads, TCRdb lists one record per CDR3 protein. The table has around 440,000 distinct CDR3 sequences, 15% to 18% seen once. Sequencing was performed on blood. These receptors were collected from a woman aged 18 to 35 with Graves' hyperthyroidism. Both conserved end residues are part of each CDR3. D genes are given only for firm matches. Clone sizes are given selectively: once, few, many, or a class where the clone is expanded.

v_gene,j_gene,d_gene,abundance,CDR3aa,CDR3nt
TRBV10-3,TRBJ1-4,.,.,CAISELWATNEKLFF,TGTGCCATCAGTGAGTTGTGGGCAACTAATGAAAAACTGTTTTTT
TRBV7-2,TRBJ2-1,.,many,CASSFQESSYNEQFF,TGTGCCAGCAGCTTCCAGGAAAGCTCCTACAATGAGCAGTTCTTC
TRBV12-3/TRBV12-4,TRBJ2-2,TRBD2,many,CASSKGLAENTGELFF,TGTGCCAGCAGCAAGGGACTAGCCGAAAACACCGGGGAGCTGTTTTTT
TRBV10-3,TRBJ1-1,TRBD1,few,CAIRTGIQWGDTEAFF,TGTGCCATCAGGACAGGGATCCAGTGGGGGGACACTGAAGCTTTCTTT
TRBV7-3,TRBJ2-1,TRBD1,.,CASSIRDRGLNEQFF,TGTGCCAGCAGCATACGGGACAGGGGGCTTAATGAGCAGTTCTTC
TRBV5-6,TRBJ2-2,TRBD1,.,CASSLLGTGLNTGELFF,TGTGCCAGCAGCTTGCTCGGGACAGGGCTTAACACCGGGGAGCTGTTTTTT
TRBV6-2/TRBV6-3,TRBJ1-5,TRBD1,many,CASTGTDNQPQHF,TGTGCCAGCACTGGGACAGACAATCAGCCCCAGCATTTT
TRBV7-2,TRBJ1-2,.,many,CASSLVRKGYYGYTF,TGTGCCAGCAGCTTAGTCAGGAAGGGGTACTATGGCTACACCTTC
TRBV4-1,TRBJ2-5,.,few,CASSQTGTFPETQYF,TGCGCCAGCAGCCAAACCGGGACATTCCCAGAGACCCAGTACTTC
TRBV20-1,TRBJ2-7,TRBD1,few,CSAIARDRNYEQYF,TGCAGTGCAATCGCGAGGGACAGGAACTACGAGCAGTACTTC
TRBV20-1,TRBJ2-1,TRBD2,many,CSARDSTSGRGPYNEQFF,TGCAGTGCTAGAGATTCCACTAGCGGGAGGGGTCCCTACAATGAGCAGTTCTTC
TRBV29-1,TRBJ1-2,.,many,CSATGGNYGYTF,TGCAGCGCCACTGGGGGGAACTATGGCTACACCTTC
TRBV6-2/TRBV6-3,TRBJ1-5,.,.,CASSATALNQPQHF,TGTGCCAGCAGTGCGACAGCTCTCAATCAGCCCCAGCATTTT
TRBV5-1,TRBJ2-5,TRBD2,few,CASSFTPSKPGLGQETQYF,TGCGCCAGCAGCTTTACGCCATCCAAACCGGGACTAGGACAAGAGACCCAGTACTTC
TRBV6-6,TRBJ1-1,.,many,CASSYTKGKAFF,TGTGCCAGCAGTTACACAAAAGGTAAAGCTTTCTTT
TRBV20-1,TRBJ1-2,TRBD1,many,CSANRGYGYTF,TGCAGTGCCAACAGGGGGTATGGCTACACCTTC
TRBV9,TRBJ2-2,TRBD1,few,CASSVMDRGHGELFF,TGTGCCAGCAGCGTGATGGACAGGGGGCACGGGGAGCTGTTTTTT
TRBV20-1,TRBJ2-4,TRBD1,many,CSAGSGQRNIQYF,TGCAGTGCTGGATCGGGACAGAGAAACATTCAGTACTTC
TRBV28,TRBJ1-4,.,.,CASSPAGIGNEKLFF,TGTGCCAGCAGCCCCGCCGGGATTGGAAATGAAAAACTGTTTTTT
TRBV28,TRBJ2-7,.,many,CASSPAGSLYEQYF,TGTGCCAGCAGCCCCGCGGGGTCCCTCTACGAGCAGTACTTC
TRBV6-1,TRBJ1-1,.,many,CASSDGQWKNTEAFF,TGTGCCAGCAGTGACGGGCAATGGAAGAACACTGAAGCTTTCTTT
TRBV4-1,TRBJ1-4,.,few,CASSQTTRGANEKLFF,TGCGCCAGCAGCCAGACCACAAGGGGGGCTAATGAAAAACTGTTTTTT
TRBV6-1,TRBJ2-3,TRBD2,.,CASSEVGGGTDTQYF,TGTGCCAGCAGTGAAGTTGGGGGGGGCACAGATACGCAGTATTTT
TRBV5-1,TRBJ2-1,TRBD2,.,CANSFGRGVVNEQFF,TGCGCCAACAGCTTCGGGCGGGGGGTGGTTAATGAGCAGTTCTTC
TRBV4-2,TRBJ2-1,TRBD1,few,CASSHRQGAYNEQFF,TGTGCCAGCAGCCACCGACAGGGGGCCTACAATGAGCAGTTCTTC
TRBV3-1,TRBJ1-6,TRBD1,.,CASSHPDRGNSPLHF,TGTGCCAGCAGCCACCCAGACAGGGGGAATTCACCCCTCCACTTT
TRBV6-2/TRBV6-3,TRBJ2-7,TRBD2,many,CASKSSGLFYEQYF,TGTGCCAGCAAATCTAGCGGGCTATTCTACGAGCAGTACTTC
TRBV5-6,TRBJ2-7,TRBD2,many,CASSLGLADAYEQYF,TGTGCCAGCAGCTTGGGACTAGCTGACGCGTACGAGCAGTACTTC
TRBV6-1,TRBJ1-4,.,many,CASTNRNRGEKLFF,TGTGCCAGCACTAACAGGAACAGAGGGGAAAAACTGTTTTTT
TRBV7-2,TRBJ2-1,TRBD2,many,CASSLAPSGGAGEQFF,TGTGCCAGCAGCTTAGCGCCAAGCGGGGGGGCCGGGGAGCAGTTCTTC
TRBV18,TRBJ1-1,TRBD1,many,CASSPDRGQGAFF,TGTGCCAGCTCGCCTGACAGGGGGCAGGGAGCTTTCTTT
TRBV5-5,TRBJ2-7,.,many,CASSFGPVTYEQYF,TGTGCCAGCAGCTTCGGGCCGGTTACCTACGAGCAGTACTTC
TRBV28,TRBJ2-7,.,.,CASSSPLPALSEQYF,TGTGCCAGCAGTTCTCCACTTCCGGCCCTCAGCGAGCAGTACTTC
TRBV6-1,TRBJ1-5,TRBD1,many,CASSGGTGGEQPQHF,TGTGCCAGCAGTGGAGGGACAGGGGGAGAACAGCCCCAGCATTTT
TRBV19,TRBJ1-2,.,.,CASETGSNYGYTF,TGTGCCAGTGAAACAGGATCTAACTATGGCTACACCTTC
TRBV28,TRBJ2-1,.,many,CASSTGASRYNEQFF,TGTGCCAGCAGTACTGGGGCTAGCCGCTACAATGAGCAGTTCTTC